The T cell receptor beta chain described here comes from a study of regulatory T cells in long-lasting Graves disease. General observations from the study: Persistent Graves' patients possessed reduced TCR diversity relative to recently diagnosed ones. Possibly, too few samples lowered accuracy.

The time point denotes: newly diagnosed GD, antithyroid drugs for less than 3 months. From PBMCs, RNA was extracted and then used to make the TCR library. Both iRepertoire HTBI primers and Arm-PCR of CDR3 regions were used to build the TCR beta libraries. One entry per CDR3 protein results from TCRdb running MiXCR on the multiplex PCR reads. The table includes some 240,000 distinct CDR3 sequences, approximately 19% detected once. This clonotype was seen repeatedly, ten times or more. Its cognate antigen is unknown. Germline V gene data show CDR1 as SNHLY and CDR2 as FYNNEI. The V and J ends lost 5 bases and 3 bases respectively, with 7 bases between them. The CDR3 is made up of 13 amino acids. The sample was also reused in another study, on T cells in Graves' hyperthyroidism and ophthalmopathy. That publication notes: First-round RT-PCR of the TCR CDR3 relied on the HTBI primer set. A 13 V-J model separated ophthalmopathy from stable hyperthyroidism.

The rearrangement joins TRBV2 to TRBJ2-2; D is undetermined. The specimen comprised peripheral blood mononuclear cells (PBMCs), sampled at new diagnosis, from a patient treated with antithyroid drugs. The origin of this receptor is a woman aged 25-40 years with Graves disease. The CDR3 sequence: CASSLTYTGELFF. CDR3 DNA sequence: TGTGCCAGCAGTCTGACCTACACCGGGGAGCTGTTTTTT.